This passage covers 25 T cell receptor beta chains from one sample sequenced in a study of T cell changes during pregnancy in multiple sclerosis. Measured with immunoSEQ multiplex PCR; TCRdb has only the in-frame clones, and not every one. The sample records about 45,000 clones, about 89% being singletons. Sequences were derived from CD4+ T cells from peripheral blood mononuclear cells, sampled in the first trimester of pregnancy. All receptors derive from a female donor with multiple sclerosis, enrolled in a pregnancy study.

The rearrangement links TRBV30 to TRBJ2-7, with 12 bases aligning to TRBD2. J lost 4 bases, V lost 8 bases, and 6 bases had no gene match. Germline values: CDR1 GTSNPN, CDR2 SVGIG (reference sequence). The CDR3 runs to 13 residues. The CDR3 loop reads CARGLAGSYEQYF. DNA for the CDR3: TGTGCCAGGGGACTAGCGGGTTCATACGAGCAGTACTTC. Filled out from reference TRBV30 and TRBJ2-7, the complete variable domain reads SQTIHQWPATLVQPVGSPLSLECTVEGTSNPNLYWYRQAAGRGLQLLFYSVGIGQISSEVPQNLSASRPQDRQFILSSKKLLLSDSGFYLCARGLAGSYEQYFGPGTRLTVT.

This CDR3 is CASSVQAGGFTDTQYF. The CDR3 nucleotides read TGTGCCAGCAGCGTCCAAGCGGGGGGGTTCACAGATACGCAGTATTTT. The chain uses TRBV9 and TRBJ2-3, with 10 bases aligning to TRBD2. Per the germline V gene, CDR1 is SGDLS and CDR2 is YYNGEE. This CDR3 is built from 16 residues. V was clipped by 2 bases and J by 2 bases; unmatched bases: 5.

The chain is built from TRBV2 and TRBJ2-7; 7 nucleotides match TRBD1. This CDR3 has 15 amino acids. Trimming removed 10 bases from V and 2 bases from J; junction bases left unmatched: 14. Germline values: CDR1 SNHLY, CDR2 FYNNEI. The CDR3 bases are TGTGCCATCACATTTCGGGACAGACCAACCTACGAGCAGTACTTC. It specifies CAITFRDRPTYEQYF.

CDR3 bases: TGTGCCAGCAGTCGGGACTATGGGACCTACAATGAGCAGTTCTTC. It translates to CASSRDYGTYNEQFF. V usage is TRBV2 and J usage is TRBJ2-1; 7 positions agree with TRBD2. The germline gives CDR1 SNHLY, CDR2 FYNNEI. The junction had 6 bases not matched to a gene; V was cut back by 5 bases and J by 2 bases. The CDR3 length is 15 residues.

The gene calls are TRBV7-9 and TRBJ2-7; the D gene is possibly TRBD2 (5 bases). V was pared by 2 bases and J by 0 bases, with 8 bases between. The CDR3 covers 14 residues. Germline V gives CDR1 SEHNR, CDR2 FQNEAQ (reference sequence). The CDR3 sequence is CASSLIANSYEQYF. The DNA for the CDR3 is TGTGCCAGCAGCTTAATAGCGAACTCCTACGAGCAGTACTTC. The full variable domain, completed using reference TRBV7-9 and TRBJ2-7, is DTGVSQNPRHKITKRGQNVTFRCDPISEHNRLYWYRQTLGQGPEFLTYFQNEAQLEKSRLLSDRFSAERPKGSFSTLEIQRTEQGDSAMYLCASSLIANSYEQYFGPGTRLTVT.

The J gene is TRBJ1-2, the V gene TRBV9, with 8 bases lining up with TRBD1. This CDR3 contains 15 residues. The J segment lost 8 bases and the V segment lost 3 bases, leaving 12 bases of the junction unmatched. Germline V gives CDR1 SGDLS, CDR2 YYNGEE. CDR3 in DNA: TGTGCCAGCAGCGGGAAACGTGGACAGGGCGGCGGCTACACCTTC. This codes for CASSGKRGQGGGYTF.

CDR3 sequence (DNA): TGCGCCAGCACCGGGCGGGGGGGAAGCGGCGGATCCTACAATGAGCAGTTCTTC. Amino acid sequence: CASTGRGGSGGSYNEQFF. This sequence joins TRBV5-1 and TRBJ2-1; 9 nucleotides line up with TRBD2. CDR3 length equals 18 residues. Looked up from germline, CDR1 is SGHRS and CDR2 is YFSETQ. V dropped 6 bases and J dropped 1; count of bases not matched to a gene: 14.

The DNA for the CDR3 is TGTGCCTGGAGTGTCCTCAGGCGGGTGTCGGAGACCCAGTACTTC. Translation: CAWSVLRRVSETQYF. V gene TRBV30 combines with J gene TRBJ2-5; D may be TRBD2 (5 bases). Trimming cost V 0 bases and J 5 bases, with 16 bases left between them. This CDR3 has 15 residues. CDR1 and CDR2 (germline): GTSNPN, SVGIG (reference sequence).

The genes are TRBV19 and TRBJ2-1; perhaps TRBD2 as D (6 bases). With 10 bases removed from V and 8 bases from J, the gap between germline ends came to 21 bases. This CDR3 has 14 residues. CDR1 and CDR2 from the germline V gene are LNHDA and SQIVND (reference sequence). CDR3 sequence reads: CATTAGVSIDEQFF. The CDR3 DNA reads as TGTGCCACAACAGCGGGCGTATCTATAGATGAGCAGTTCTTC.

This clone has only one observation. The chain carries TRBV5-1 and TRBJ1-1; TRBD1 matches at 7 bases. Germline V gene lookup returns CDR1 SGHRS and CDR2 YFSETQ. V gave up 4 bases and J gave up 1 base; unmatched junction bases: 10. CDR3 size: 16 residues. The CDR3 spells CASSARQGGGNTEAFF. As DNA, the CDR3 is TGCGCCAGCAGCGCTCGACAGGGCGGCGGGAACACTGAAGCTTTCTTT.

V gene TRBV27 combines with J gene TRBJ2-7, with 8 bases matching TRBD2. The length of the CDR3 is 15 residues. Trimming took 2 bases from V and 4 from J; bases not matched to a gene: 7. The germline CDR1 and CDR2 sequences are MNHEY and SMNVEV (reference sequence). The DNA for the CDR3 is TGTGCCAGCAGTTTACGTCGCGGGGGGACGTACGAGCAGTACTTC. Translating it yields CASSLRRGGTYEQYF.

This clone appeared once. CDR3 loop: CASSIPIAGRVEQYF. The CDR3 region has the DNA TGTGCCAGCAGCATCCCCATAGCGGGCCGAGTCGAGCAGTACTTC. This rearrangement joins TRBV7-9 to TRBJ2-7, with TRBD2 identical over 7 bases. Per germline, CDR1 SEHNR and CDR2 FQNEAQ (reference sequence). CDR3 size: 15 residues. Unmatched junction bases numbered 13, after V lost 5 bases and J lost 6 bases.

The chain employs TRBV7-2 and TRBJ2-7; 11 bases align to TRBD2. The CDR3 runs to 18 residues. The junction had 12 bases not matched to a gene; V was cut back by 1 base and J by 4 bases. Germline CDR1 reads SGHTA; CDR2 reads FQGNSA. CDR3 coding DNA: TGTGCCAGCAGCTTAGTTAGCGGGAGGGCCTCGGGTTGGTACGAGCAGTACTTC. This sequence encodes CASSLVSGRASGWYEQYF.

The chain joins TRBV28 to TRBJ2-7, with D tentatively TRBD1 (5 bases). V was trimmed by 6 bases and J by 4 bases, leaving 16 bases between them. CDR1 and CDR2 (germline): MDHEN, SYDVKM. The CDR3 has 14 residues. Here the CDR3 DNA reads TGTGCCAGCAGGCCGAGGATAAGGGGATACGAGCAGTACTTC. Its translation: CASRPRIRGYEQYF.

The CDR3 bases are TGTGCCAGCACCTCCAGGGTTGCCACAGATACGCAGTATTTT. Translated, it gives CASTSRVATDTQYF. The V call is TRBV6-5, the J call TRBJ2-3, with a weak D call TRBD1 (5 bases). The germline V and J ends were trimmed by 7 bases and 2 bases, with 13 bases remaining between them. This CDR3 contains 14 residues. Germline V CDR1 and CDR2: MNHEY, SVGAGI.

The gene calls are TRBV9 and TRBJ2-1, with 8 bases that match TRBD2. Germline-derived CDR1 and CDR2 are SGDLS and YYNGEE. With 2 bases clipped from V and 2 bases from J, the junction kept 9 bases outside the gene matches. The CDR3 has 17 residues. Here the CDR3 DNA reads TGTGCCAGCAGCGTCGACCCGAGCGGGGGCGCCTACAATGAGCAGTTCTTC. This translates into CASSVDPSGGAYNEQFF.

The chain carries TRBV27 and TRBJ1-2; TRBD1 is a possible D gene (5 bases). The CDR3 runs 16 residues. Germline CDR1 and CDR2: MNHEY and SMNVEV (reference sequence). The V and J ends lost 2 bases and 7 bases respectively, with 20 bases between them. The CDR3 coding sequence is TGTGCCAGCAGTTTAGTCCGGGCAGGGTTGGAGTTTGGCTACACCTTC. Its protein product is CASSLVRAGLEFGYTF.

This clone has just one count. The chain employs TRBV30 and TRBJ2-3, with TRBD2 as a possible D gene (6 bases). Germline V gene sequence: CDR1 GTSNPN, CDR2 SVGIG (reference sequence). The CDR3 length is 14 residues. Trimming pared 0 bases from V and 1 base from J, leaving 8 bases between. For the CDR3, the DNA is TGTGCCTGGAGTGTACCGGGAGGCACAGATACGCAGTATTTT. Translated, it gives CAWSVPGGTDTQYF.

The chain recombines TRBV30 with TRBJ1-1, with D possibly TRBD1 on 6 matching bases. The ends were cut back, 0 bases at V and 4 bases at J, with 15 bases in the middle. Per germline, CDR1 GTSNPN and CDR2 SVGIG (reference sequence). CDR3 length: 15 residues. CDR3 amino acids: CAWSVQGQYFTEAFF. CDR3 nucleotide sequence: TGTGCCTGGAGTGTCCAAGGACAGTACTTCACTGAAGCTTTCTTT.

This clone was found once. This chain joins TRBV6-4 and TRBJ2-3; 8 bases line up with TRBD2. The germline V gene encodes CDR1 MRHNA and CDR2 SNTAGT. The V and J ends lost 2 bases and 5 bases, in that order; junction bases with no gene match: 9. This CDR3 comprises 16 residues. The CDR3 is CASSDHGTGGLDTQYF. The CDR3 bases are TGTGCCAGCAGTGACCATGGAACGGGAGGGTTAGATACGCAGTATTTT.

The rearrangement joins TRBV6-1 to TRBJ1-5; D perhaps matches TRBD1 (5 bases). There are 15 residues in the CDR3. The V end was cut by 6 bases, the J end by 2 bases, with 14 bases between. CDR1 is MNHNS and CDR2 is SASEGT in the germline V gene. The DNA of the CDR3 is TGTGCCAGCAGCCCCGGTTCGACAGGCAATCAGCCCCAGCATTTT. Translated, it gives CASSPGSTGNQPQHF.

The chain has TRBV6-5 and TRBJ2-7, with 10 bases matching TRBD2. CDR1 MNHEY and CDR2 SVGAGI come from the germline V gene. The CDR3 runs to 16 residues. Unmatched junction bases numbered 5, after V lost 2 bases and J lost 1 base. CDR3 sequence: CASSYTSGIASYEQYF. As DNA, the CDR3 is TGTGCCAGCAGTTACACTAGCGGGATAGCTTCCTACGAGCAGTACTTC.

The V call is TRBV6-4, the J call TRBJ1-2, with 7 nucleotides matching TRBD1. The CDR3 extends over 14 amino acids. Trimming at V came to 4 bases and at J to 6 bases, leaving 8 bases not matched to a gene. Per the germline V gene, CDR1 is MRHNA and CDR2 is SNTAGT. CDR3 region: CASSGVGTGDGYTF. Written as DNA, the CDR3 is TGTGCCAGCAGTGGAGTAGGTACAGGGGATGGCTACACCTTC.

The chain links TRBV5-1 to TRBJ1-1; TRBD1 agrees at 7 bases. V trimming: 2 bases; J trimming: 2 bases; junction bases outside the gene matches: 6. The CDR3 totals 15 residues. The germline CDR1 and CDR2 sequences are SGHRS and YFSETQ. The CDR3 nucleotides are TGCGCCAGCAGCTTCCGACAGGGTAAAAACACTGAAGCTTTCTTT. It translates to CASSFRQGKNTEAFF. Full variable domain (outside the CDR3, taken from reference TRBV5-1 and TRBJ1-1): KAGVTQTPRYLIKTRGQQVTLSCSPISGHRSVSWYQQTPGQGLQFLFEYFSETQRNKGNFPGRFSGRQFSNSRSEMNVSTLELGDSALYLCASSFRQGKNTEAFFGQGTRLTVV.

The chain recombines TRBV6-1 with TRBJ2-1; 11 nucleotides line up with TRBD2. The CDR3 sequence is 14 residues long. Trimming took 6 bases from V and 6 from J; bases not matched to a gene: 4. CDR1 MNHNS and CDR2 SASEGT come from the germline V gene. The CDR3 region has the DNA TGTGCCAGCAGACTAGCGGGGGCATCCAATGAGCAGTTCTTC. Protein: CASRLAGASNEQFF.